This is a list of T cell receptor beta chains from one sample in a study of CXCR3-negative and CXCR3-positive naive CD8 T cells. From its re-call of the 5' RACE reads, TCRdb lists each CDR3 protein once, without DNA. Its table lists 140,000 to 150,000 distinct CDR3 sequences. What was sequenced was naive CXCR3+ CD8+ T cells from blood. These receptors all come from a human donor in good health. Some clones in this sample may be carry-over from other donors' samples. The CDR3 runs from the conserved cysteine through the conserved F or W.

TRBJ2-7,TRBV7-6,CASSLAPGPYEQYF
TRBJ1-4,TRBV5-1,CASSAGTGDEKLFF
TRBJ2-2,TRBV2,CASRGQAPNTGELFF
TRBJ2-1,TRBV29-1,CSVVMGEGRNEQFF
TRBJ2-7,TRBV5-1,CASSLGGRPPYEQYF
TRBJ2-7,TRBV27,CASGERGDRVFEQYF
TRBJ2-1,TRBV7-9,CAALRGTHGNEQFF
TRBJ2-1,TRBV28,CASSLLREGGYNEQFF
TRBJ1-2,TRBV12-3/TRBV12-4,CASSGPGQGNYGYTF
TRBJ2-4,TRBV20-1,CSAGTGGAKNIQYF
TRBJ1-5,TRBV6-2/TRBV6-3,CASSSGTLEPQHF
TRBJ1-2,TRBV6-6,CASSYEGTNYGYTF
TRBJ2-1,TRBV7-3,CASSLGWASSYNEQFF
TRBJ2-3,TRBV12-3/TRBV12-4,CASSARQGSTDTQYF
TRBJ2-7,TRBV29-1,CSVEILSSSYEQYF
TRBJ2-4,TRBV7-3,CASSAKYSPEQDIQYF
TRBJ2-1,TRBV10-3,CAIRDSASSYNEQFF
TRBJ1-2,TRBV25-1,CASSDSSTVNHGYTF
TRBJ1-1,TRBV3-1,CASSPLTGLANTEAFF
TRBJ2-5,TRBV2,CAVQGKETQYF
TRBJ2-4,TRBV27,CASSSSNIQYF
TRBJ2-1,TRBV6-2/TRBV6-3,CASSYSTVPGLAGRVYNEQFF
TRBJ2-1,TRBV6-2/TRBV6-3,CASSPSDPYNEQFF
TRBJ2-3,TRBV7-9,CASSPRGTGGEVTDTQYF